Listed below are T cell receptor beta chains from one sample, sequenced in a study of OX40 agonist ivuxolimab in advanced cancers. Profiling relied on immunoSEQ multiplex PCR, and the TCRdb table lists in-frame clones only, not all of them. The sample records about 99,000 clones, more than 95% being singletons. The specimen comprised CD4+ or CD8+ T cells sorted from blood, sampled in a trial of the OX40 agonist ivuxolimab. These receptors originate from an adult with an advanced solid tumor such as melanoma, head and neck, liver or kidney cancer. Each CDR3 is given with its conserved first and last residue. A D gene is named only where the DNA matches it firmly. Clone size is given for some rows only: seen once, a few or many times, or a class if the clone is expanded.

TRBJ1-5 | NA | TRBV15 | NA | TGTGCCACCAGCAGAGATCAGGTCGTGGCGGTGATGGGGCAGCCCCAGCATTTT | CATSRDQVVAVMGQPQHF
TRBJ1-3 | TRBD1 | TRBV7-2 | NA | TGTGCCAGCAGCTCCCCGACAGGGGCGGTTGGAAACACCATATATTTT | CASSSPTGAVGNTIYF
TRBJ1-2 | NA | TRBV27 | NA | TGTGCCAGCAGTCTAACGGGCGGGGTAGGAGCTAACTATGGCTACACCTTC | CASSLTGGVGANYGYTF
TRBJ1-3 | NA | TRBV28 | NA | TGTGCCAGCAGTTTAAACTCCGACCGGCGGGATGGAAACACCATATATTTT | CASSLNSDRRDGNTIYF
TRBJ2-1 | TRBD2 | TRBV19 | NA | TGTGCCAGTAGTACGAGCGGGGGGGCCTTCTCCTACAATGAGCAGTTCTTC | CASSTSGGAFSYNEQFF
TRBJ2-2 | TRBD2 | TRBV28 | NA | TGTGCCAGCAGTACCGATACTAGCGGGAGGGCTTTCGCCGGGGAGCTGTTTTTT | CASSTDTSGRAFAGELFF
TRBJ1-3 | TRBD1 | TRBV13 | NA | TGTGCCAGCAGAGGGGACAGTGCTGGAAACACCATATATTTT | CASRGDSAGNTIYF
TRBJ2-3 | NA | TRBV19 | NA | TGCGCCTCAACCGCTTCTTGGCGGTCTAGCACAGATACGCAGTATTTT | CASTASWRSSTDTQYF
TRBJ1-5 | TRBD1 | TRBV5-5 | NA | TGTGCCAGCGGGACAGGGGGCCGGCCCCAGCATTTT | CASGTGGRPQHF
TRBJ1-2 | NA | TRBV21-1 | NA | TGTGCCAGCAGCAAAGGAGACGGGGGGACTAGCTATGGCTACACCTTC | CASSKGDGGTSYGYTF
TRBJ2-3 | NA | TRBV9 | once | TGTGCCAGCAGCGAGGGAGGAAGCACAGATACGCAGTATTTT | CASSEGGSTDTQYF
TRBJ1-5 | NA | TRBV27 | NA | TGTGCCAGCAGTTCGGGACTGACTAGCAATCAGCCCCAGCATTTT | CASSSGLTSNQPQHF
TRBJ1-2 | TRBD1 | TRBV7-9 | NA | TGTGCCAGCAGCTTAATAACAGGGGGGGTTATAAACTATGGCTACACCTTC | CASSLITGGVINYGYTF
TRBJ2-1 | TRBD2 | TRBV6-6 | NA | TGTGCCAGCAGTTCGCGGGAGTCGTTCGATGAGCAGTTCTTC | CASSSRESFDEQFF
TRBJ2-1 | TRBD2 | TRBV19 | once | TGTGCCAGTACCCTGGGACTAGCGCAGAAGAATGAGCAGTTCTTC | CASTLGLAQKNEQFF
TRBJ1-4 | TRBD1 | TRBV7-3 | once | TGTGCCAGCAGCTTAACAGGGGGCGGTAATGAAAAACTGTTTTTT | CASSLTGGGNEKLFF
TRBJ1-2 | NA | TRBV6-5 | NA | TGTGCCAGCAGTTACCCCGGGTCGGATGGCTACACCTTC | CASSYPGSDGYTF
TRBJ1-1 | NA | TRBV27 | NA | TGTGCCAGCAGCCTTACAGGGTATTCAACTGAAGCTTTCTTT | CASSLTGYSTEAFF
TRBJ2-1 | TRBD2 | TRBV28 | NA | TGTGCCAGCAGTTCTCCGGGACTAGCGGTACCAAACAATGAGCAGTTCTTC | CASSSPGLAVPNNEQFF